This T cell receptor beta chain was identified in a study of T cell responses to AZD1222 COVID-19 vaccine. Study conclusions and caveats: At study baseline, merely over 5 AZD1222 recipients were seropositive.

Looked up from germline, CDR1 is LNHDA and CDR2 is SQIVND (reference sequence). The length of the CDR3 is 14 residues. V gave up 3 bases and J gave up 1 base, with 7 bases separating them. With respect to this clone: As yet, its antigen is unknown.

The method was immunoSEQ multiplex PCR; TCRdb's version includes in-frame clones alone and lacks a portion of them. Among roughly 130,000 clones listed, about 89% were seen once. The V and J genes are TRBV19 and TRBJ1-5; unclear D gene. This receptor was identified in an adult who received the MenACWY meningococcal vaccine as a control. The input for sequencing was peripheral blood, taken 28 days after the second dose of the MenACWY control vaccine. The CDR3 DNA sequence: TGTGCCAGTAGTATTAAAGGGAGCAATCAGCCCCAGCATTTT. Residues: CASSIKGSNQPQHF.